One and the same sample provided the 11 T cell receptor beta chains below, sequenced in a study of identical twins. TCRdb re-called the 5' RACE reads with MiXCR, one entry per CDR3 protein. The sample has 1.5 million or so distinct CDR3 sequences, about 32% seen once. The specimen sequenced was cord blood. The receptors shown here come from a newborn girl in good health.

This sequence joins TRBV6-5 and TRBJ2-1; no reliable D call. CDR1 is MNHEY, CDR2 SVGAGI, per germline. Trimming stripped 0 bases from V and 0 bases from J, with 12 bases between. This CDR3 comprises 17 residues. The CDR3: CASSYSVLPSSYNEQFF. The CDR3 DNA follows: TGTGCCAGCAGTTACTCGGTATTACCGAGCTCCTACAATGAGCAGTTCTTC.

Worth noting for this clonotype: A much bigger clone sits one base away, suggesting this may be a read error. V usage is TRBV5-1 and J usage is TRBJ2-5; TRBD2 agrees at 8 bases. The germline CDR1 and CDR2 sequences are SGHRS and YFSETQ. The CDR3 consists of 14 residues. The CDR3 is CASSWSGSEETPYF. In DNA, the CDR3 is TGCGCCAGCAGCTGGAGCGGGAGTGAAGAGACCCCGTACTTC.

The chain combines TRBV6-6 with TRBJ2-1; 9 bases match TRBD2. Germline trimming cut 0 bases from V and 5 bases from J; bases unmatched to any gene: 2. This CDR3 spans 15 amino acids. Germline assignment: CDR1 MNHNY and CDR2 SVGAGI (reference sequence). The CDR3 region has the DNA TGTGCCAGCAGTTACTCACTAGCGGGTCACAATGAGCAGTTCTTC. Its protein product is CASSYSLAGHNEQFF.

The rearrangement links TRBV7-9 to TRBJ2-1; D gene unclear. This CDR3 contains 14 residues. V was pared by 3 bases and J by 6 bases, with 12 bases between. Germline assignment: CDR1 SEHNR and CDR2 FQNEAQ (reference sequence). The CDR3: CASSLGRTSNEQFF. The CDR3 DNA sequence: TGTGCCAGCAGCTTGGGCCGGACGAGCAATGAGCAGTTCTTC.

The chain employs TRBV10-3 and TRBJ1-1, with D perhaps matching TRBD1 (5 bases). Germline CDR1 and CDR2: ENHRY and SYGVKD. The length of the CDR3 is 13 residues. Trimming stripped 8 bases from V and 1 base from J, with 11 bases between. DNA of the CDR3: TGTGCCATCGGGGAAGGACAGAACACTGAAGCTTTCTTT. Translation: CAIGEGQNTEAFF.

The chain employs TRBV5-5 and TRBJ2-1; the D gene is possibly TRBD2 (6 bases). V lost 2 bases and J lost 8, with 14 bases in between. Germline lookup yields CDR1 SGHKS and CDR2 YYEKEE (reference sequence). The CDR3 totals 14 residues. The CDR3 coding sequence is TGTGCCAGCAGCTTATTTGGTCCTAGCGATGAGCAGTTCTTC. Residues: CASSLFGPSDEQFF.

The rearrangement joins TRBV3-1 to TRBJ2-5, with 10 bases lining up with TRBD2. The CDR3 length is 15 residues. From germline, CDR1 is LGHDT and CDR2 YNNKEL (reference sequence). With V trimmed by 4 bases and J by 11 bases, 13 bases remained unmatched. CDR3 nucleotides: TGTGCCAGCAGCCTCCTAGCGGGGGCTCACAATGAGCAGTACTTC. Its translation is CASSLLAGAHNEQYF.

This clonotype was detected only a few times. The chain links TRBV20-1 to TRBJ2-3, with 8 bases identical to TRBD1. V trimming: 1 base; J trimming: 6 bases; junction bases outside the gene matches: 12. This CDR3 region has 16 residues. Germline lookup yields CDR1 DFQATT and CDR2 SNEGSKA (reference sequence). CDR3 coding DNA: TGCAGTGCTAGAGTAGCATGGACAGGGCGCGTGGATACGCAGTATTTT. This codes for CSARVAWTGRVDTQYF.

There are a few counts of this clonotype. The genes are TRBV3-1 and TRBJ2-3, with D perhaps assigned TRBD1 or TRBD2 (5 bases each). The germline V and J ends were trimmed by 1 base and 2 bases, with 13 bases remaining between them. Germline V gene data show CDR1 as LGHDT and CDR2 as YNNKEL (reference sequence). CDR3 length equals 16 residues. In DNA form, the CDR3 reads TGTGCCAGCAGCCAAGCCCCAGTGGGGGACACAGATACGCAGTATTTT. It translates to CASSQAPVGDTDTQYF.

DNA of the CDR3: TGCGCCAGCAGCGGGCCGGACAGGGGAAATGAGCAGTTCTTC. Its translation: CASSGPDRGNEQFF. The chain couples TRBV5-1 to TRBJ2-1; 9 bases map to TRBD1. With 4 bases clipped from V and 7 bases from J, the junction kept 6 bases outside the gene matches. This CDR3 has 14 amino acids. From germline, CDR1 is SGHRS and CDR2 YFSETQ. The variable domain in full, completed from reference TRBV5-1 and TRBJ2-1, reads KAGVTQTPRYLIKTRGQQVTLSCSPISGHRSVSWYQQTPGQGLQFLFEYFSETQRNKGNFPGRFSGRQFSNSRSEMNVSTLELGDSALYLCASSGPDRGNEQFFGPGTRLTVL.

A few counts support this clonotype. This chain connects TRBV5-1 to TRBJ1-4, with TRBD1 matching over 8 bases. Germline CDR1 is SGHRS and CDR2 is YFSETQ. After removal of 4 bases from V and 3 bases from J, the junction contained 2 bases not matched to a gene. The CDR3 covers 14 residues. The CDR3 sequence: CASSHRGANEKLFF. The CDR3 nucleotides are TGCGCCAGCAGCCACAGGGGGGCTAATGAAAAACTGTTTTTT.